These T cell receptor beta chains were read from a single sample in a study of human T cells and chemical hapten exposure. TCRdb re-derived calls from the RACE reads in MiXCR, one entry per CDR3 protein. The table lists some 340,000 distinct CDR3 sequences, 5.5% to 8% of them singletons. The specimen was whole blood, collected in connection with sensitization to the hapten diphenylcyclopropenone (DPC). The receptors shown here come from a woman aged 18-29 years with alopecia areata. Some clones in this sample may be carry-over from other donors' samples. CDR3s include the opening cysteine and the closing phenylalanine or tryptophan. Each record gives: CDR3 DNA, CDR3 protein, J gene, V gene, clone size, D gene. A D gene is named only where the DNA matches it firmly. Size values are once, few and many counts, or a class for expanded clones, and some rows have none.

DNA: TGTGCCAGCAGTTCCACAAGGATGGGACAGGGGAACACTGAAGCTTTCTTT
CDR3: CASSSTRMGQGNTEAFF
J: TRBJ1-1
V: TRBV6-5
size: .
D: TRBD1

DNA: TGTGCCAGCAGTTACCCCGCAGGGACAATTACCAATGAGCAGTTCTTC
CDR3: CASSYPAGTITNEQFF
J: TRBJ2-1
V: TRBV6-2/TRBV6-3
size: .
D: .

DNA: TGCAGTGCTAGAGATCCGACTAGCGAAGAGACCCAGTACTTC
CDR3: CSARDPTSEETQYF
J: TRBJ2-5
V: TRBV20-1
size: .
D: TRBD2

DNA: TGTGCCACTACCCGGGGCAATCTAGGCAATCAGCCCCAGCATTTT
CDR3: CATTRGNLGNQPQHF
J: TRBJ1-5
V: TRBV10-3
size: many
D: .

DNA: TGTGCCAGCACCCGGGACAGGGGGCCTGGGGCCAACGTCCTGACTTTC
CDR3: CASTRDRGPGANVLTF
J: TRBJ2-6
V: TRBV12-3/TRBV12-4
size: many
D: TRBD1

DNA: TGCGCCAGCAGCCAAGATATAGCGGGAAATGAGCAGTTCTTC
CDR3: CASSQDIAGNEQFF
J: TRBJ2-1
V: TRBV4-1
size: many
D: TRBD2

DNA: TGTGCCAGCAGTTTATGGGCCTCCAACTATGGCTACACCTTC
CDR3: CASSLWASNYGYTF
J: TRBJ1-2
V: TRBV12-3/TRBV12-4
size: .
D: .

DNA: TGTGCCGACAGAGGGAACACTGAAGCTTTCTTT
CDR3: CADRGNTEAFF
J: TRBJ1-1
V: TRBV12-3/TRBV12-4
size: .
D: .

DNA: TGTGCCAGCAGTTACTCGATGGCCAGGACCTATGGCTACACCTTC
CDR3: CASSYSMARTYGYTF
J: TRBJ1-2
V: TRBV6-5
size: few
D: .

DNA: TGCGCCAGCAGCCAAGAGGATACTAGCGGGGGGGCCAAACAGTTGTTCTTC
CDR3: CASSQEDTSGGAKQLFF
J: TRBJ2-1
V: TRBV4-3
size: few
D: TRBD2

DNA: TGTGCCAGCAGTTCACTAAATTTTGGACTAGCGGGAGGGAGGGGGTTCTTC
CDR3: CASSSLNFGLAGGRGFF
J: TRBJ2-1
V: TRBV12-3/TRBV12-4
size: few
D: TRBD2

DNA: TGTGCCAGCAGTCCCGGGAATAGGGGAAACACCATATATTTT
CDR3: CASSPGNRGNTIYF
J: TRBJ1-3
V: TRBV6-5
size: many
D: .

DNA: TGTGCCAGCAGTGTAGGGACTAACGGGGCCAACGTCCTGACTTTC
CDR3: CASSVGTNGANVLTF
J: TRBJ2-6
V: TRBV3-1
size: many
D: TRBD2

DNA: TGCAGTGCTAGGCTTTCAGGAAACTATGGCTACACCTTC
CDR3: CSARLSGNYGYTF
J: TRBJ1-2
V: TRBV20-1
size: many
D: .

DNA: TGTGCCAGCAGCTTAGTAGGGACAGGCCCATCTGGGGCCAACGTCCTGACTTTC
CDR3: CASSLVGTGPSGANVLTF
J: TRBJ2-6
V: TRBV7-6
size: many
D: TRBD1

DNA: TGTGCCAGCAGCCGACAACCGATCGGACTAGTCAACAATGAGCAGTTCTTC
CDR3: CASSRQPIGLVNNEQFF
J: TRBJ2-1
V: TRBV3-1
size: many
D: TRBD2

DNA: TGTGCCAGCAGACACGGACAGGGGCAGCAGCCCCAGCATTTT
CDR3: CASRHGQGQQPQHF
J: TRBJ1-5
V: TRBV6-6
size: few
D: TRBD1

DNA: TGCAGTGCTTCCCCGACTAGCGGAGTATACGAGCAGTACTTC
CDR3: CSASPTSGVYEQYF
J: TRBJ2-7
V: TRBV20-1
size: few
D: TRBD2

DNA: TGTGCCAGCAGTTTAAATCGGGGACTGTGGGGCTACACCTTC
CDR3: CASSLNRGLWGYTF
J: TRBJ1-2
V: TRBV12-3/TRBV12-4
size: .
D: .

DNA: TGTGCCAGCAGCCAAGCGGTGAGCTCCTACGAGCAGTACTTC
CDR3: CASSQAVSSYEQYF
J: TRBJ2-7
V: TRBV3-1
size: few
D: .

DNA: TGCAGTGCTGCGCATCCGGGAAGCTCCTACGAGCAGTACTTC
CDR3: CSAAHPGSSYEQYF
J: TRBJ2-7
V: TRBV20-1
size: many
D: .

DNA: TGTGCCAGCAGTCTAAGCGGGGTTCCTCGTGGGAAAAAACTGTTTTTT
CDR3: CASSLSGVPRGKKLFF
J: TRBJ1-4
V: TRBV7-2
size: .
D: .

DNA: TGTGCCAGCTCCAAGGATGTCGGGACTAGTTTGGACGAGCAGTACTTC
CDR3: CASSKDVGTSLDEQYF
J: TRBJ2-7
V: TRBV18
size: few
D: TRBD2

DNA: TGTGCCAGCAGTGGCCCCGGGGGAAGGGGCACTGAAGCTTTCTTT
CDR3: CASSGPGGRGTEAFF
J: TRBJ1-1
V: TRBV12-3/TRBV12-4
size: .
D: .

DNA: TGTGCCAGCAGCCTCCGGGATGGCACTGAAGCTTTCTTT
CDR3: CASSLRDGTEAFF
J: TRBJ1-1
V: TRBV7-9
size: few
D: .

DNA: TGCGCCAGCAGCCAAGGTCTTTTTACAGGGACCTACGAGCAGTACTTC
CDR3: CASSQGLFTGTYEQYF
J: TRBJ2-7
V: TRBV4-3
size: many
D: .

DNA: TGTGCCAGCAGCTTAGCGCTTCGCGGGGGGGGAGATGAGCAGTTCTTC
CDR3: CASSLALRGGGDEQFF
J: TRBJ2-1
V: TRBV7-2
size: many
D: TRBD2

DNA: TGTGCCAGCAGGGTAGGAGAAACGGGAGAGCAGTACTTC
CDR3: CASRVGETGEQYF
J: TRBJ2-7
V: TRBV2
size: .
D: .

DNA: TGTGCCAGCAGGGGCGACAGGAACTATAATTCACCCCTCCACTTT
CDR3: CASRGDRNYNSPLHF
J: TRBJ1-6
V: TRBV6-6
size: many
D: .

DNA: TGTGCCAGCAGCATGAACGGGGGACAGGTAAACACTGAAGCTTTCTTT
CDR3: CASSMNGGQVNTEAFF
J: TRBJ1-1
V: TRBV7-2
size: .
D: TRBD1

DNA: TGTGCCAGCAGTGGGGGAGACTCTAGCACAGATACGCAGTATTTT
CDR3: CASSGGDSSTDTQYF
J: TRBJ2-3
V: TRBV2
size: many
D: .

DNA: TGTGCCACCAGTGGCGAGGCTGGGGCCAACGTCCTGACTTTC
CDR3: CATSGEAGANVLTF
J: TRBJ2-6
V: TRBV24-1
size: many
D: .

DNA: TGTGCCAGCAGCTTATATAGGGTCGGGGACCCTTACACCCATACGCAGTATTTT
CDR3: CASSLYRVGDPYTHTQYF
J: TRBJ2-3
V: TRBV7-9
size: .
D: .

DNA: TGTGCCAGCAGCTACCACCCGAAGACCGGGACTAGCGGATCCTACAATGAGCAGTTCTTC
CDR3: CASSYHPKTGTSGSYNEQFF
J: TRBJ2-1
V: TRBV7-8
size: .
D: TRBD2

DNA: TGTGCCAGCAGCCCCGACACTTACGTCTACGAGCAGTACTTC
CDR3: CASSPDTYVYEQYF
J: TRBJ2-7
V: TRBV7-2
size: .
D: .

DNA: TGTGCCAGCAGCCCCGGATGGGGACTATCAACCGGGGAGCTGTTTTTT
CDR3: CASSPGWGLSTGELFF
J: TRBJ2-2
V: TRBV14
size: many
D: TRBD2

DNA: TGCAGTGCTAGTTCCGGGGGACACAATCAGCCCCAGCATTTT
CDR3: CSASSGGHNQPQHF
J: TRBJ1-5
V: TRBV20-1
size: few
D: .

DNA: TGTGCCAGCAGTGTGGGACTAGCGGGGGACCTACTCTCAGGGGATACGCAGTATTTT
CDR3: CASSVGLAGDLLSGDTQYF
J: TRBJ2-3
V: TRBV2
size: .
D: TRBD2

DNA: TGCGCCAGCAGCCAAGATGCCGGGGCCCAGACCGGGGAGCTGTTTTTT
CDR3: CASSQDAGAQTGELFF
J: TRBJ2-2
V: TRBV4-3
size: .
D: .

DNA: TGTGCCAGCAGCCAAGAAGTCGGGGTCCCTGGACTAGAAGAGACCCAGTACTTC
CDR3: CASSQEVGVPGLEETQYF
J: TRBJ2-5
V: TRBV3-1
size: few
D: TRBD2

DNA: TGTGCCAGCAGCCCCAGCAGCGCAGATACGCAGTATTTT
CDR3: CASSPSSADTQYF
J: TRBJ2-3
V: TRBV11-2
size: .
D: .

DNA: TGTGCCAGCAGCTTCTCACAGAACTCCTACGAGCAGTACTTC
CDR3: CASSFSQNSYEQYF
J: TRBJ2-7
V: TRBV5-4
size: many
D: .

DNA: TGCGCCAGCAGCTCCCTCGGTGGCAGGGGGCTCTGGGACACTGAAGCTTTCTTT
CDR3: CASSSLGGRGLWDTEAFF
J: TRBJ1-1
V: TRBV5-1
size: many
D: TRBD1

DNA: TGTGCCAGCAGCCCGACAGGGGGAACTGGAAACACCATATATTTT
CDR3: CASSPTGGTGNTIYF
J: TRBJ1-3
V: TRBV3-1
size: .
D: TRBD1

DNA: TGTGCCACCTCCGGGACAGCTAATTCACCCCTCCACTTT
CDR3: CATSGTANSPLHF
J: TRBJ1-6
V: TRBV10-3
size: few
D: TRBD1

DNA: TGCGCCAGCAGCCAGCCAAAGGACAGAAGCGAGGGAAGGGAGCAGTTCTTC
CDR3: CASSQPKDRSEGREQFF
J: TRBJ2-1
V: TRBV4-1
size: many
D: .

DNA: TGCGCCAGCAGCCAAGGGACTAGCGGGGGTTATGATACGCAGTATTTT
CDR3: CASSQGTSGGYDTQYF
J: TRBJ2-3
V: TRBV4-3
size: many
D: TRBD2

DNA: TGTGCCAGCAGTTTTTTCGGCGGGGGGGCTCGCACCGGGGAGCTGTTTTTT
CDR3: CASSFFGGGARTGELFF
J: TRBJ2-2
V: TRBV12-3/TRBV12-4
size: .
D: TRBD2

DNA: TGTGCCATCAGTGAAGGCACGATCTCCTACAATGAGCAGTTCTTC
CDR3: CAISEGTISYNEQFF
J: TRBJ2-1
V: TRBV10-3
size: few
D: .

DNA: TGTGCCAGCAGTTACGCATCTAACTATGGCTACACCTTC
CDR3: CASSYASNYGYTF
J: TRBJ1-2
V: TRBV6-5
size: .
D: .

DNA: TGCGCCAGCAGTTTGGACGGGGAGTCCTACAATGAGCAGTTCTTC
CDR3: CASSLDGESYNEQFF
J: TRBJ2-1
V: TRBV5-1
size: .
D: .

DNA: TGTGCCACACGGACTAGCGGAGATACGCAGTATTTT
CDR3: CATRTSGDTQYF
J: TRBJ2-3
V: TRBV12-3/TRBV12-4
size: few
D: TRBD2

DNA: TGCAGTGCTACTCTCAGGTTGTCCTACAATGAGCAGTTCTTC
CDR3: CSATLRLSYNEQFF
J: TRBJ2-1
V: TRBV20-1
size: .
D: .

DNA: TGCAGTGCTAGAAGAGGGGGTAGCAATCAGCCCCAGCATTTT
CDR3: CSARRGGSNQPQHF
J: TRBJ1-5
V: TRBV20-1
size: .
D: .

DNA: TGTGCCAGCTCGCCCGACAGGGGGAATATTCCAGATACGCAGTATTTT
CDR3: CASSPDRGNIPDTQYF
J: TRBJ2-3
V: TRBV18
size: .
D: TRBD1

DNA: TGTGCCAGCAGGCTCAGCGCTTGGGATTCCGCCTACGAGCAGTACTTC
CDR3: CASRLSAWDSAYEQYF
J: TRBJ2-7
V: TRBV6-1
size: many
D: .

DNA: TGCGCCAGCAGCGGGGTTAGCGGGGGCGTAACCTCCTACAATGAGCAGTTCTTC
CDR3: CASSGVSGGVTSYNEQFF
J: TRBJ2-1
V: TRBV5-1
size: many
D: TRBD2

DNA: TGTGCCAGCAGCTCATGGGAGGACACTGAAGCTTTCTTT
CDR3: CASSSWEDTEAFF
J: TRBJ1-1
V: TRBV7-9
size: many
D: .

DNA: TGTGCCAGCGGGCCCAGGACAATCCAAGAGACCCAGTACTTC
CDR3: CASGPRTIQETQYF
J: TRBJ2-5
V: TRBV12-3/TRBV12-4
size: many
D: .